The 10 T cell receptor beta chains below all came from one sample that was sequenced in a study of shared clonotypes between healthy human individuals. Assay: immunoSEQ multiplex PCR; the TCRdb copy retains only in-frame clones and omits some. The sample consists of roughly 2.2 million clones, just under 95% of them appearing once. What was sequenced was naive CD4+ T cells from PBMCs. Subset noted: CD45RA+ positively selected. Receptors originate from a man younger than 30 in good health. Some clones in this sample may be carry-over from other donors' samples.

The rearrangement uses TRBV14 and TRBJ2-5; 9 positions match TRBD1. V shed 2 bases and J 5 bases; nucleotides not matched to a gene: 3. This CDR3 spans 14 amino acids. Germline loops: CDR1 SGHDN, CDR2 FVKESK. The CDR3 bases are TGTGCCAGCAGCCAACCACAGGGGGCTGAGACCCAGTACTTC. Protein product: CASSQPQGAETQYF.

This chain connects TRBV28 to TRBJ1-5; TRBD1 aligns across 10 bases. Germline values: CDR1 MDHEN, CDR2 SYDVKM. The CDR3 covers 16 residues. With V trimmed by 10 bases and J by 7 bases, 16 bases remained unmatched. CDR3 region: CATGQGGAYSRQPQHF. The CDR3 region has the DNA TGTGCCACCGGACAGGGGGGGGCCTATAGCAGGCAGCCCCAGCATTTT.

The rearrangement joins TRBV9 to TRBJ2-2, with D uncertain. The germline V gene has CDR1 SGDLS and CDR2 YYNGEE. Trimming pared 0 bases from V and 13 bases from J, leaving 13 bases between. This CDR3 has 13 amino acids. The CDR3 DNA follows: TGTGCCAGCAGCGTAGAGCTTTCTACGCGGCTGTTTTTT. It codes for CASSVELSTRLFF.

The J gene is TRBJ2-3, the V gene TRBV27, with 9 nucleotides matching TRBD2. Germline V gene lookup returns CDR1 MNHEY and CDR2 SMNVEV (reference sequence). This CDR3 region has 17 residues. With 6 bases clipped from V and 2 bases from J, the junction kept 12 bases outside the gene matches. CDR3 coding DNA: TGTGCCAGCAGCCGCCACCCCCAGCGGGAGGACACAGATACGCAGTATTTT. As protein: CASSRHPQREDTDTQYF.

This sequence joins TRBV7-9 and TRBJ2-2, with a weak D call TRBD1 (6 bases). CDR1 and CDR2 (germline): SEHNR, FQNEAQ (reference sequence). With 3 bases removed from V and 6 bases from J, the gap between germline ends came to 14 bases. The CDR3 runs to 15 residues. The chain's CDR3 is CASSFGRGAAGELFF. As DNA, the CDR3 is TGTGCCAGCAGCTTCGGCAGGGGAGCGGCCGGGGAGCTGTTTTTT.

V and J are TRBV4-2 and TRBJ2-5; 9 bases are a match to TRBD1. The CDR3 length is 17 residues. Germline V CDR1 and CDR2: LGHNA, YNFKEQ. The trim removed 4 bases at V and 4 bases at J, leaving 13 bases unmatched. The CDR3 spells CASSPGGTGNFGETQYF. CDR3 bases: TGTGCCAGCAGCCCCGGGGGGACAGGGAACTTCGGAGAGACCCAGTACTTC.

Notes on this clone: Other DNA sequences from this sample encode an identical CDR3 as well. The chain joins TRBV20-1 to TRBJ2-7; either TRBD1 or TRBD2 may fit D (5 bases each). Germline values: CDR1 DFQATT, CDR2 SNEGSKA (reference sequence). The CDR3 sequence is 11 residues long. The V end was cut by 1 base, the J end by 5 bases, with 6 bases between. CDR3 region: CSARGGHEQYF. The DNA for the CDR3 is TGCAGTGCTAGAGGGGGACACGAGCAGTACTTC.

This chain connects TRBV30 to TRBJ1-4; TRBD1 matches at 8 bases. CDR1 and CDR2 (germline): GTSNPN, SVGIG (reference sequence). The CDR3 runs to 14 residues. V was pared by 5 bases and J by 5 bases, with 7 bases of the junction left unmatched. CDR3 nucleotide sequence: TGTGCCTGGGACAGGGGACTACTGAATGAAAAACTGTTTTTT. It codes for CAWDRGLLNEKLFF.

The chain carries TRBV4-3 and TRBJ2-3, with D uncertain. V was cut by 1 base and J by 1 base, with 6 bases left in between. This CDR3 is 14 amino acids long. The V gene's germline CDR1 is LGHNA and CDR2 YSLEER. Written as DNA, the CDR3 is TGCGCCAGCAGCCAAGTGTTCCGCACAGATACGCAGTATTTT. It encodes CASSQVFRTDTQYF.

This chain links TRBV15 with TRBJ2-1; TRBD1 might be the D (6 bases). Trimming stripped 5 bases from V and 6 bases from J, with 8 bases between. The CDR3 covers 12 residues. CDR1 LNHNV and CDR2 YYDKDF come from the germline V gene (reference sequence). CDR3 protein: CATSGGSNEQFF. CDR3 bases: TGTGCCACCAGCGGGGGCTCCAATGAGCAGTTCTTC.